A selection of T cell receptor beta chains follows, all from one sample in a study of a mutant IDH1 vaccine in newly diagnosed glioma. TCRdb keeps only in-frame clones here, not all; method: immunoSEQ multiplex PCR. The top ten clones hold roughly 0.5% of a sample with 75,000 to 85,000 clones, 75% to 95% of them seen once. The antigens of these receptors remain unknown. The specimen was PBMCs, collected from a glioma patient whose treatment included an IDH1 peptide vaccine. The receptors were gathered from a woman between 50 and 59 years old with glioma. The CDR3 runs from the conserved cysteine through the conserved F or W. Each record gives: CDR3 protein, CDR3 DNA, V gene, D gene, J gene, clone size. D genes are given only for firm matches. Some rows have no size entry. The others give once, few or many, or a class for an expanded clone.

CASSLDPVDTQYF	TGTGCCAGCAGTTTGGATCCTGTCGATACGCAGTATTTT	TRBV27	-	TRBJ2-3	-
CASSISGHTDEQFF	TGTGCCAGTAGTATATCGGGACATACTGATGAGCAGTTCTTC	TRBV19	-	TRBJ2-1	once
CASSLLGIEQYF	TGTGCCAGCAGCCTTCTAGGTATAGAGCAGTACTTC	TRBV7-2	-	TRBJ2-7	-
CASRVTGLREGRTGELFF	TGCGCCAGCAGGGTCACAGGGCTGCGGGAGGGCCGGACCGGGGAGCTGTTTTTT	TRBV5-1	TRBD2	TRBJ2-2	few
CASSQGQGGSSGANVLTF	TGCGCCAGCAGTCAAGGGCAGGGGGGTAGCTCTGGGGCCAACGTCCTGACTTTC	TRBV4-1	-	TRBJ2-6	-
CASSLQTGGSYEQYF	TGCGCCAGCAGCCTGCAGACAGGGGGAAGCTACGAGCAGTACTTC	TRBV5-1	TRBD1	TRBJ2-7	-
CASSSRQDRNYGYTF	TGTGCCAGCAGCTCCCGACAGGATAGAAACTATGGCTACACCTTC	TRBV7-8	-	TRBJ1-2	-
CASSFDRRNTEAFF	TGTGCCAGCAGCTTTGACAGACGGAACACTGAAGCTTTCTTT	TRBV7-9	-	TRBJ1-1	-
CSVVVQHNQPQHF	TGCAGCGTTGTGGTACAGCACAATCAGCCCCAGCATTTT	TRBV29-1	-	TRBJ1-5	-
CASSLAGITDTEAFF	TGCGCCAGCAGCTTGGCGGGGATCACAGACACTGAAGCTTTCTTT	TRBV5-1	-	TRBJ1-1	-
CASRPGSSYEQYF	TGTGCCAGCAGGCCCGGGTCTTCCTACGAGCAGTACTTC	TRBV2	-	TRBJ2-7	-
CASSVGLAGGLQETQYF	TGCGCCAGCAGCGTGGGACTAGCGGGAGGCCTCCAAGAGACCCAGTACTTC	TRBV5-1	TRBD2	TRBJ2-5	-
CASSFLTPVYNEQFF	TGTGCCAGCAGCTTCCTCACCCCAGTCTACAATGAGCAGTTCTTC	TRBV7-9	-	TRBJ2-1	-
CASSPWRDRATGEQFF	TGTGCCAGCAGCCCGTGGAGGGACAGGGCAACGGGTGAGCAGTTCTTC	TRBV21-1	-	TRBJ2-1	-
CASSYRGTDEQFF	TGTGCCAGCAGCTACAGGGGAACCGATGAGCAGTTCTTC	TRBV5-6	TRBD1	TRBJ2-1	once
CAISRNLQGNEQYF	TGTGCCATCAGTCGTAATCTACAGGGGAACGAGCAGTACTTC	TRBV10-3	TRBD1	TRBJ2-7	-
CAISPLAGDGTDTQYF	TGTGCCATCAGCCCCCTAGCGGGAGACGGTACAGATACGCAGTATTTT	TRBV10-3	TRBD2	TRBJ2-3	-
CASSILGVGGVADTQYF	TGTGCCAGCAGCATCCTTGGGGTGGGTGGGGTGGCAGATACGCAGTATTTT	TRBV11-2	-	TRBJ2-3	-
CASSESRTVSNQPQHF	TGTGCCAGCAGTGAAAGTCGGACGGTAAGCAATCAGCCCCAGCATTTT	TRBV6-1	-	TRBJ1-5	-
CASSLTLGSGGTDTQYF	TGTGCCAGCAGCTTAACGTTGGGTTCGGGGGGCACAGATACGCAGTATTTT	TRBV7-3	-	TRBJ2-3	-
CASSFDQTTEAFF	TGTGCCAGCAGCTTCGACCAAACCACTGAAGCTTTCTTT	TRBV7-3	-	TRBJ1-1	few
CASSPRTSGRPANTGELFF	TGTGCCAGCAGCCCTAGGACTAGCGGGAGACCCGCGAACACCGGGGAGCTGTTTTTT	TRBV14	TRBD2	TRBJ2-2	-
CASSLGFSGAIDYGYTF	TGTGCCAGCAGCTTAGGGTTCTCGGGGGCGATTGACTATGGCTACACCTTC	TRBV11-2	-	TRBJ1-2	-
CSVDFQGEHRYAVF	TGCAGCGTTGACTTTCAGGGGGAGCACAGATACGCAGTATTT	TRBV29-1	TRBD1	TRBJ2-3	once
CASSAWGYSYEQYF	TGTGCCAGCAGTGCGTGGGGCTACTCCTACGAGCAGTACTTC	TRBV6-1	-	TRBJ2-7	-
CASSLVGWGNQPQHF	TGTGCCAGCAGCTTGGTCGGGTGGGGCAATCAGCCCCAGCATTTT	TRBV5-8	-	TRBJ1-5	-
CASSPAIPSNTGELFF	TGTGCCAGCTCACCTGCGATTCCTTCGAACACCGGGGAGCTGTTTTTT	TRBV18	-	TRBJ2-2	-
CASSLGRSGTGIYEQYF	TGTGCCAGCAGCTTGGGGAGGTCGGGGACAGGGATTTACGAGCAGTACTTC	TRBV5-4	TRBD1	TRBJ2-7	-
CASSGQGANSYEQYF	TGCGCCAGCAGTGGACAGGGGGCGAACTCCTACGAGCAGTACTTC	TRBV10-1	TRBD1	TRBJ2-7	-
CASSPRTSGRVIYNEQFF	TGTGCCAGCAGCCCCCGGACTAGCGGGAGGGTAATCTACAATGAGCAGTTCTTC	TRBV7-9	TRBD2	TRBJ2-1	-
CAWSVTGWGNEKLFF	TGTGCCTGGAGTGTCACAGGCTGGGGTAATGAAAAACTGTTTTTT	TRBV30	-	TRBJ1-4	-
CASSPSGRGNQPQHF	TGTGCCAGCAGTCCCTCAGGGAGGGGCAATCAGCCCCAGCATTTT	TRBV27	-	TRBJ1-5	once
CSAKRQGSGNTIYF	TGCAGCGCAAAAAGGCAGGGAAGCGGAAACACCATATATTTT	TRBV29-1	-	TRBJ1-3	few
CASSPREGRETQYF	TGTGCCAGCTCACCGCGGGAGGGCCGTGAGACCCAGTACTTC	TRBV18	TRBD2	TRBJ2-5	-
CSVEWASGRPYEQFF	TGCAGCGTTGAATGGGCTAGCGGGAGGCCCTATGAGCAGTTCTTC	TRBV29-1	TRBD2	TRBJ2-1	-
CASKIGEGLYEQYF	TGTGCCAGCAAAATCGGGGAGGGCCTGTACGAGCAGTACTTC	TRBV27	TRBD2	TRBJ2-7	-
CASSPPRGTSTDTQYF	TGTGCCAGCTCACCACCGCGCGGGACAAGCACAGATACGCAGTATTTT	TRBV18	-	TRBJ2-3	-
CASSPSGTSPYNEQFF	TGTGCCAGCAGTCCATCCGGGACTAGTCCCTACAATGAGCAGTTCTTC	TRBV28	TRBD2	TRBJ2-1	once
CASSRKRTGAKDTQYF	TGTGCCAGCAGCCGCAAACGGACAGGGGCGAAAGATACGCAGTATTTT	TRBV7-9	TRBD1	TRBJ2-3	-
CASSPGAAANYGYTF	TGCGCCAGCAGCCCGGGAGCAGCCGCTAACTATGGCTACACCTTC	TRBV5-1	-	TRBJ1-2	once
CASTQEGSGANVLTF	TGTGCCAGCACCCAGGAGGGCTCTGGGGCCAACGTCCTGACTTTC	TRBV7-9	-	TRBJ2-6	-
CAWSVQGQTQYF	TGTGCCTGGAGTGTACAGGGGCAGACCCAGTACTTC	TRBV30	TRBD1	TRBJ2-5	-